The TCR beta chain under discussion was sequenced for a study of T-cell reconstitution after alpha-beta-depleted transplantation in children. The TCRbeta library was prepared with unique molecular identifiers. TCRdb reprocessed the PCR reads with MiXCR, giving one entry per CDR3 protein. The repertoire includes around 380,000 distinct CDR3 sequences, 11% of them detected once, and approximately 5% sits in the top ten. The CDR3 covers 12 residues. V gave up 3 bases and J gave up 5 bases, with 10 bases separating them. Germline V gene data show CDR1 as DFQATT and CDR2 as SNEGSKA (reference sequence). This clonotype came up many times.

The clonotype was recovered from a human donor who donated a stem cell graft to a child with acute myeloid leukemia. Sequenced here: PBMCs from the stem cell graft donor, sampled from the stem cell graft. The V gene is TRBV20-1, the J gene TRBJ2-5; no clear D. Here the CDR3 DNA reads TGCAGTGCTAGCGAGCATTCGGAGACCCAGTACTTC. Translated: CSASEHSETQYF.